The rows below give T cell receptor beta chains drawn from one sample of a study of CD8 T cells in ankylosing spondylitis. Via MiXCR, TCRdb re-called the 5' RACE reads, giving one row per CDR3 protein. The top ten hold 4% to 5.5% of the sample, which has just under 95,000 distinct CDR3 sequences, around 9.4% seen once. Specimen: blood, either unsorted or a sorted T cell fraction (not recorded which). These receptors originate from a male donor with ankylosing spondylitis or in good health (not recorded which). Both conserved end residues are part of each CDR3. D genes are given only for firm matches. Clone size is given for some rows only: seen once, a few or many times, or a class if the clone is expanded.

size	D	V	J	CDR3	DNA
many	-	TRBV12-3/TRBV12-4	TRBJ2-2	CASSFGTKGTGELFF	TGTGCCAGCAGTTTTGGGACGAAGGGGACCGGGGAGCTGTTTTTT
many	-	TRBV7-8	TRBJ2-5	CASSLEGTSWGYQETQYF	TGTGCCAGCAGCTTAGAAGGAACTAGCTGGGGGTACCAAGAGACCCAGTACTTC
-	-	TRBV11-2	TRBJ1-3	CASSLDQLPGPKGDTIYF	TGTGCCAGCAGCTTAGATCAATTACCGGGACCTAAGGGGGACACCATATATTTT
-	-	TRBV5-1	TRBJ1-1	CASSLGRGRTEAFF	TGCGCCAGCAGCTTGGGACGGGGAAGGACTGAAGCTTTCTTT
many	TRBD1	TRBV12-3/TRBV12-4	TRBJ2-7	CASSVTLGTGSYEQYF	TGTGCCAGCAGCGTTACTTTAGGGACAGGGTCCTACGAGCAGTACTTC
many	-	TRBV20-1	TRBJ1-1	CSAWGSLNTEAFF	TGCAGTGCTTGGGGGAGTCTGAACACTGAAGCTTTCTTT
many	TRBD2	TRBV7-2	TRBJ2-3	CASSFTGTSGGGTDTQYF	TGTGCCAGCAGCTTCACCGGGACTAGCGGGGGGGGCACAGATACGCAGTATTTT
few	-	TRBV4-2	TRBJ1-2	CASTQGSYGYTF	TGTGCCAGCACACAGGGTTCCTATGGCTACACCTTC
many	-	TRBV9	TRBJ2-7	CASSVLPRDEQYF	TGTGCCAGCAGCGTCCTACCTCGGGATGAGCAGTACTTC
-	-	TRBV11-2	TRBJ2-2	CASSLDYSGGTGELFF	TGTGCCAGCAGCTTAGATTACTCAGGCGGCACCGGGGAGCTGTTTTTT
many	-	TRBV15	TRBJ1-5	CATSGVGGPVLNQPQHF	TGTGCCACCAGCGGAGTAGGGGGACCGGTGTTAAATCAGCCCCAGCATTTT
many	-	TRBV6-5	TRBJ2-3	CASSSSRNLLATLTDTQYF	TGTGCCAGCAGTTCCTCCCGTAACTTACTAGCCACTCTCACAGATACGCAGTATTTT
many	-	TRBV28	TRBJ2-7	CASSAQGPTYEQYF	TGTGCCAGCAGTGCACAGGGCCCCACCTACGAGCAGTACTTC
many	TRBD2	TRBV7-2	TRBJ2-2	CASSLASGGAAGELFF	TGTGCCAGCAGCTTAGCTAGCGGGGGGGCCGCCGGGGAGCTGTTTTTT
many	-	TRBV15	TRBJ1-5	CATSRDGRNQPQHF	TGTGCCACCAGCAGAGATGGTCGGAATCAGCCCCAGCATTTT
many	TRBD1	TRBV30	TRBJ1-2	CAWSLSGQAGYGYTF	TGTGCCTGGAGCCTCTCCGGACAGGCGGGCTATGGCTACACCTTC
-	-	TRBV5-1	TRBJ2-3	CASSPGTGRDTQYF	TGCGCCAGCAGCCCAGGGACGGGAAGGGATACGCAGTATTTT
-	TRBD2	TRBV11-2	TRBJ2-5	CASSLSVSGSGGRKTQYF	TGTGCCAGCAGCTTATCAGTCAGTGGTAGCGGGGGCAGGAAGACCCAGTACTTC
few	TRBD1	TRBV7-2	TRBJ1-5	CASSGSGGGNQPQHF	TGTGCCAGCAGCGGATCAGGGGGTGGGAATCAGCCCCAGCATTTT
many	-	TRBV5-6	TRBJ1-1	CASSLVGGAGETEAFF	TGTGCCAGCAGCTTGGTGGGGGGCGCTGGGGAAACTGAAGCTTTCTTT